Reported below is one T cell receptor beta chain. Within its sample, this clone is medium-sized (0.01 to 0.1%). The antigen this receptor binds is unknown. Per-nucleotide qualities are absent, and no much larger clonotype sits a single base away. The collaborating institutions used their own protocols to collect whole blood in K2EDTA tubes. For TCRbeta analysis, collaborator samples were shipped as frozen whole blood, as isolated PBMCs, or as DNA extracted from either sample type. TCRbeta CDR3 regions were amplified from genomic DNA using the immunoSEQ Assay, a bias-controlled multiplex PCR. As for how the authors treated the data: The number of nucleated cells in each sample was estimated from the amplification of reference gene primers within the assay. Sequence reads were collapsed and filtered to measure the absolute abundance of every unique TCRbeta CDR3 rearrangement. Productive Simpson clonality was computed per sample as the square root of Simpson's diversity index over productive rearrangements. Held by TCRdb, this immuneACCESS table contains in-frame sequences only and omits some clones. Under half of the omission traces to an unresolved V gene where checked; the cause of the rest is unknown. Clone size and V and J calls were adopted from that table, with D and trimming inferred from the DNA. The sample records about 35,000 clones, more than 75% of which are singletons. Jointly, the top ten make up 10% of the sample.

This entry belongs to a study of blood T cell repertoires in COVID-19 (dated by TCRdb to 2019 to 2021). Looking at the study overall: Samples covering the acute and convalescent phases of COVID-19 were provided by collaborators in the United States, Italy and Spain. The material from the prospective study consisted of cDNA or gDNA derived from T cells, B-cell-depleted T cells, or PBMCs. The dataset comprised deeply sampled blood TCRbeta repertoires from subjects exposed to, actively infected with, or recovered from COVID-19. The repertoires were released in a freely available public database intended as a resource for research on the immune response to SARS-CoV-2. The samples were drawn from two sources: the first 160 participants of the ongoing ImmuneRACE study, and 1,200 or so subjects contributed by 6 global collaborators. A de-identified subject ID, COVID-19 status, age in years and sex were almost always included in the sample metadata. Where available, HLA class I and class II types were taken from metadata supplied by the sample provider and were not determined by assay-based typing. Points the paper makes about the study in general: The quantity of clinical and demographic metadata differed by source and by participant and was supplied without curation.

Trimming at the junction amounts to 2 bases on V and 5 bases on J, and the germline ends lie 7 bases apart. Reading the germline V gene (reference sequence) gives CDR1 MNHEY and CDR2 SMNVEV. The CDR3 has 14 amino acids, counting the end cysteine and phenylalanine. Left in the record is the CDR3 DNA by itself, 42 bases read in frame from the first base. The sequencing sample was made of peripheral blood. The rearranged chain carries TRBV27 and TRBJ1-6; tentative D gene TRBD1, with 5 bases matching. The source of this sequence is a man of 80 years or more with active COVID-19. For the CDR3, the sequence is CASSLRRDNSPLHF. The nucleotide sequence reads TGTGCCAGCAGTTTACGCAGGGATAATTCACCCCTCCACTTT.